Shown below are 14 T cell receptor beta chains from a single sample sequenced in a study of blood T cell repertoires in COVID-19. Data came from immunoSEQ multiplex PCR; TCRdb stores just in-frame clones and leaves some out. The data contain about 160,000 clones, 65% to 85% of them singletons. The sample taken for sequencing was peripheral blood. The receptor source for this set is a man aged 60-69 years with active or convalescent COVID-19.

This chain links TRBV18 with TRBJ1-3, with D unresolved. This CDR3 has 16 residues. Germline-derived CDR1 and CDR2 are KGHSH and LQKENI. V lost 4 bases to trimming and J lost 0 bases, with 13 bases between them. The CDR3 spells CASSLAANPSGNTIYF. In nucleotides, the CDR3 is TGTGCCAGCTCACTGGCGGCGAACCCCTCTGGAAACACCATATATTTT.

The chain employs TRBV19 and TRBJ2-1; possibly TRBD2 for D (6 bases). Trimming shortened V by 6 bases and J by 5 bases, and 14 bases separated the two germline ends. Germline assignment: CDR1 LNHDA and CDR2 SQIVND (reference sequence). The CDR3 is 14 amino acids. The chain's CDR3 is CASRRENIHNEQFF. The CDR3 DNA is TGTGCCAGTAGACGGGAGAATATCCACAATGAGCAGTTCTTC. The full variable domain, with the rest looked up from reference TRBV19 and TRBJ2-1, is DGGITQSPKYLFRKEGQNVTLSCEQNLNHDAMYWYRQDPGQGLRLIYYSQIVNDFQKGDIAEGYSVSREKKESFPLTVTSAQKNPTAFYLCASRRENIHNEQFFGPGTRLTVL.

The chain uses TRBV19 and TRBJ1-3, with 8 bases lining up with TRBD1. The junction had 5 bases not matched to a gene; V was cut back by 4 bases and J by 3 bases. The CDR3 is 15 residues long. Germline CDR1 and CDR2: LNHDA and SQIVND (reference sequence). The CDR3 bases are TGTGCCAGTAGTACCCAGGGGGCTTATGGAAACACCATATATTTT. Translating gives CASSTQGAYGNTIYF.

The chain carries TRBV28 and TRBJ1-5; TRBD1 is a possible D gene (5 bases). V lost 5 bases to trimming and J lost 11 bases, with 16 bases between them. Germline V gene sequence: CDR1 MDHEN, CDR2 SYDVKM. This CDR3 is built from 13 residues. The CDR3 sequence: CASSLWRDGAQHF. Here the CDR3 DNA reads TGTGCCAGCAGTCTCTGGCGGGACGGCGCCCAGCATTTT.

The V gene is TRBV11-3, the J gene TRBJ2-5; TRBD2 matches 11 bases. The germline V gene encodes CDR1 SGHNT and CDR2 YENEEA. This CDR3 contains 18 residues. The V segment lost 0 bases and the J segment 0 bases; nucleotides outside the gene matches: 6. The CDR3 protein is CASSLDLAGGTYQETQYF. The CDR3 nucleotides are TGTGCCAGCAGCTTAGACCTAGCGGGGGGAACGTACCAAGAGACCCAGTACTTC.

The chain combines TRBV2 with TRBJ2-3; the D is unclear. Germline V gene data show CDR1 as SNHLY and CDR2 as FYNNEI. This CDR3 region has 14 residues. Deletions cut 3 bases from V and 2 bases from J, with 9 bases between. The CDR3 nucleotides read TGTGCCAGCAGTGACGGTCTACTCACAGATACGCAGTATTTT. It yields the protein CASSDGLLTDTQYF.

This clone appeared many times. The chain carries TRBV7-8 and TRBJ1-2, with 7 nucleotides matching TRBD1. The CDR3 runs 18 residues. Germline CDR1 is SGHVS and CDR2 is FQNEAQ. The V and J ends lost 6 bases and 1 base, in that order; junction bases with no gene match: 17. The CDR3 coding sequence is TGTGCCAGCAGAAAAACCGGGACAGCAAAATCTTTTAACTATGGCTACACCTTC. As protein: CASRKTGTAKSFNYGYTF. The whole variable domain, remainder taken from reference TRBV7-8 and TRBJ1-2, is GAGVSQSPRYKVAKRGQDVALRCDPISGHVSLFWYQQALGQGPEFLTYFQNEAQLDKSGLPSDRFFAERPEGSVSTLKIQRTQQEDSAVYLCASRKTGTAKSFNYGYTFGSGTRLTVV.

This chain joins TRBV2 and TRBJ1-1; D is perhaps TRBD1 (5 bases). Germline CDR1 SNHLY, CDR2 FYNNEI. The CDR3 is 13 residues long. Trimming cost V 5 bases and J 3 bases, with 10 bases left between them. Here the CDR3 DNA reads TGTGCCAGCAGTCCAGGGTGGGACACTGAAGCTTTCTTT. This gives the protein CASSPGWDTEAFF. The entire variable domain, with the rest obtained from reference TRBV2 and TRBJ1-1, is as follows: EPEVTQTPSHQVTQMGQEVILRCVPISNHLYFYWYRQILGQKVEFLVSFYNNEISEKSEIFDDQFSVERPDGSNFTLKIRSTKLEDSAMYFCASSPGWDTEAFFGQGTRLTVV.

The CDR3 here is CASSMDRGRGTEAFF. The CDR3 DNA sequence: TGTGCCAGCAGTATGGACAGGGGGCGAGGCACTGAAGCTTTCTTT. The V gene is TRBV27, the J gene TRBJ1-1; 11 nucleotides align to TRBD1. This CDR3 contains 15 residues. Germline-derived CDR1 and CDR2 are MNHEY and SMNVEV (reference sequence). V shed 5 bases, J shed 4 bases, and the junction held 6 bases outside the gene matches.

This sequence joins TRBV28 and TRBJ2-7; the D gene is possibly TRBD1 (6 bases). The CDR3 is made up of 16 amino acids. Trimming removed 7 bases at V and 3 bases at J, with 22 bases between. Germline V gene data show CDR1 as MDHEN and CDR2 as SYDVKM. The CDR3, as DNA: TGTGCCAGCACTCCAGGGGCCCGAGGGGGTCTCTACGAGCAGTACTTC. Translating gives CASTPGARGGLYEQYF.

The rearrangement uses TRBV7-8 and TRBJ1-3; a weak D match, TRBD1 (6 bases). Germline CDR1 SGHVS, CDR2 FQNEAQ. Deletions cut 0 bases from V and 5 bases from J, with 11 bases between. This CDR3 has 15 amino acids. The chain's CDR3 is CASSLAPTGRNTIYF. DNA of the CDR3: TGTGCCAGCAGCTTAGCGCCTACAGGGAGAAACACCATATATTTT.

This chain uses TRBV11-3 with TRBJ2-3, with a weak D call TRBD1 (6 bases). The CDR3 has 14 residues. V was trimmed by 7 bases and J by 4 bases, leaving 15 bases between them. CDR1 SGHNT and CDR2 YENEEA come from the germline V gene. DNA of the CDR3: TGTGCCAGCACGCTTGGGGGCAGCGCAGATACGCAGTATTTT. Translated: CASTLGGSADTQYF.

DNA of the CDR3: TGTGCCAGCAGCCCAAGGACAGGGGGCCGAGATTCACCCCTCCACTTT. Translated: CASSPRTGGRDSPLHF. The rearrangement joins TRBV5-4 to TRBJ1-6; 11 bases align to TRBD1. The J segment lost 8 bases and the V segment lost 4 bases, leaving 8 bases of the junction unmatched. Germline values: CDR1 SGHNT, CDR2 YYREEE (reference sequence). The CDR3 contains 16 residues.

The V call is TRBV23-1, the J call TRBJ2-7, with TRBD2 as a possible D gene (6 bases). Being an ORF, TRBV23-1 has a function that is uncertain. V was clipped by 2 bases and J by 0 bases, with 17 bases between them. The CDR3 consists of 17 residues. In DNA, the CDR3 is TGCGCCAGCAGTCAACCCCTCGGGGGACCAGCCTCCTACGAGCAGTACTTC. Protein: CASSQPLGGPASYEQYF.